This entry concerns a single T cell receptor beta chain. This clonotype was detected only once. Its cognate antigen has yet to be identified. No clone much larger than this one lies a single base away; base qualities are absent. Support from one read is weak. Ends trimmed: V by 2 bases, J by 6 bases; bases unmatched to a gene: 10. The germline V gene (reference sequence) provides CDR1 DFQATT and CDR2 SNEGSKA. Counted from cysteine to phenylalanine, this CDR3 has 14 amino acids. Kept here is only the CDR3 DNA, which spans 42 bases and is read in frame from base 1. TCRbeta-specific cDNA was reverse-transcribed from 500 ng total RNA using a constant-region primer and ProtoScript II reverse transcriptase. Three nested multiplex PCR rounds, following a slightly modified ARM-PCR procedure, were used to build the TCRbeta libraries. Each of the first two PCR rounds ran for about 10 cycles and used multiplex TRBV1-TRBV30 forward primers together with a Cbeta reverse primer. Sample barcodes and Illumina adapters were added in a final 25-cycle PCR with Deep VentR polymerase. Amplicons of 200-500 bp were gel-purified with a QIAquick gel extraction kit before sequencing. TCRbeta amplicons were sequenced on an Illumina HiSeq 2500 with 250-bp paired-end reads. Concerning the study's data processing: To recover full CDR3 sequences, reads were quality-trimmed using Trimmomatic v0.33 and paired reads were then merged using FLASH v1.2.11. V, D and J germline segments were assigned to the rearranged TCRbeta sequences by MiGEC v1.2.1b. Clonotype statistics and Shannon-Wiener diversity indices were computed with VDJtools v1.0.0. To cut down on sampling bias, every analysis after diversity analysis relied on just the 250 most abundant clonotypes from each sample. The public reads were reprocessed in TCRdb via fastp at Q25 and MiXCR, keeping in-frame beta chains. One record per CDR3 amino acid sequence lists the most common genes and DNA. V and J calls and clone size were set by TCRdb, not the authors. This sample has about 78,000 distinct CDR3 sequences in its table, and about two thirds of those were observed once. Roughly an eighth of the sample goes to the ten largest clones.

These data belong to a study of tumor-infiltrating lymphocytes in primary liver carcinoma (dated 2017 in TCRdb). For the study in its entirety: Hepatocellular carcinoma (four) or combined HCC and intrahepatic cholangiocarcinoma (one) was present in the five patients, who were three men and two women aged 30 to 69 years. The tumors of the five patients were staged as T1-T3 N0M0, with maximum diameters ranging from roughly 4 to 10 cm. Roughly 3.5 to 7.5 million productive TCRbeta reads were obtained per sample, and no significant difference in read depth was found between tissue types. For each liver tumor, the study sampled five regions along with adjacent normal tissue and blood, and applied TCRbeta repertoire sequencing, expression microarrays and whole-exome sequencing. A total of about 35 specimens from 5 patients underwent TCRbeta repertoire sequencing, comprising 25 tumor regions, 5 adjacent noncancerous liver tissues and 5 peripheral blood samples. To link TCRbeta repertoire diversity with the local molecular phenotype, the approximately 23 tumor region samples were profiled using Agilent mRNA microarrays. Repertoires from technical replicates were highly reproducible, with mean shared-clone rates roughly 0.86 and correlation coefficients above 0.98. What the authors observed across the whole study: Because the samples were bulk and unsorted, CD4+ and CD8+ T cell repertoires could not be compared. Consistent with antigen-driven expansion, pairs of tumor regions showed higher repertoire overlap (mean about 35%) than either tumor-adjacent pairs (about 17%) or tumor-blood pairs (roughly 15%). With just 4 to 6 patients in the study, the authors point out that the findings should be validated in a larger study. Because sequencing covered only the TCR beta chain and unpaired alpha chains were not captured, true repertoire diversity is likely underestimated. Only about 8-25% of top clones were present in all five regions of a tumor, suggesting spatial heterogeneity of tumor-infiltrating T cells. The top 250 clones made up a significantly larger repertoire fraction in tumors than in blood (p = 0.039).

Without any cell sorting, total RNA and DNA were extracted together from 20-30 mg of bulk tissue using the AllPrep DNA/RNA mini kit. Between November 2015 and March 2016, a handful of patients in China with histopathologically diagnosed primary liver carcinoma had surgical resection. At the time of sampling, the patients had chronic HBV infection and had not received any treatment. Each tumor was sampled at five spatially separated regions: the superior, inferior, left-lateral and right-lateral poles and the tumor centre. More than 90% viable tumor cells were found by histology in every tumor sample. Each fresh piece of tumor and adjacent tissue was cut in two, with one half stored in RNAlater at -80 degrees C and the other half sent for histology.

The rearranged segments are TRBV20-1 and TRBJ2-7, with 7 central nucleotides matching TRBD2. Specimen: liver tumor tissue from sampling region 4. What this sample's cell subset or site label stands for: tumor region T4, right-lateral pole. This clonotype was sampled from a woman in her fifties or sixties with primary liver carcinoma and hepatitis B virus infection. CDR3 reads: CSARITSGGSEQYF. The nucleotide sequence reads TGCAGTGCTAGAATCACCTCGGGAGGATCCGAGCAGTACTTC.